This T cell receptor (beta chain) was retrieved from a study of T cell responses to AZD1222 COVID-19 vaccine (dated by TCRdb to the early 2020s). For the wider study: A total of more than 230 trial participants underwent TCR sequencing, of whom around 200 received two doses of AZD1222 and some 25 received two doses of the MenACWY control vaccine. Trial participants were enrolled into age subgroups of 18-55, 56-69 and 70-plus years, which contained roughly 140, 27 and 60 TCR-sequenced participants, respectively. What the authors observed across the whole study: CD4 TCRs associated with the vaccine covered the entire spike protein, and the dominant responses were in regions 160-218 and 743-854. Reportedly, close to half of the unique spike-specific TCRs recognized epitopes lying outside the regions that are mutated in the B.1.351 and B.1.1.7 variants. Participants were mostly white British, with more females than males. The authors suggested clonal diversity may have been underestimated. In the small 56-69-year group, the increase in depth fell short of significance, most likely because of low power. After two AZD1222 doses, both the breadth and the depth of spike-specific TCRs were significantly higher than at day 0 and than in MenACWY recipients. Because no day 14 peak-response samples were available, repertoires were characterized only after the peak T cell response. Conclusions about previously exposed vaccinees are limited, since just 5 or 6 AZD1222 recipients were seropositive for SARS-CoV-2 at baseline.

For this chain, trimming is 3 bases at the V end and 6 bases at the J end, and the number of junction bases without a gene match is 9. CDR1 and CDR2 are drawn from the germline V gene: SGHRS, YFSETQ. From the cysteine through the phenylalanine, the CDR3 covers 15 amino acids. This entry keeps only the CDR3 DNA: 45 bases, framed from base 1. The sample's time point label is to be understood as: about 28 days (+/-7) after the second vaccine dose. AZD1222 recipients given second doses at about 4 weeks or at about 12 weeks were pooled, since spike-specific TCR depth and breadth were not found to differ between the two schedules. The vaccinee samples were drawn from two UK trials, COV001 and COV002, one of which was a single-blind randomized controlled phase 2/3 trial testing AZD1222 (ChAdOx1 nCoV-19) in healthy adults. Trial participant PBMC samples were collected at day 0 and day 28 after the second dose for TCRbeta chain sequencing.

Concerning this clone itself: Its cognate antigen has yet to be identified. Base qualities were left out, and no much larger clone turns up one base away.

The CDR3 regions of human TCRbeta chains were analyzed by immunosequencing. Processing in the source paper ran as follows. TCRs in the repertoires were compared against a reference library of SARS-CoV-2-specific TCRs that had been generated with the MIRA antigen-specificity platform. Breadth was defined as the fraction of unique TCRs that were SARS-CoV-2-associated, and depth was defined as the fraction of total T cells that were SARS-CoV-2-associated. Each spike-specific TCR was assigned to its reactive spike region and to a CD4 or CD8 class using the MIRA data. Log10-transformed breadth and depth values were compared by one-way ANOVA with Sidak's multiple comparisons tests. TCRdb's version of the immuneACCESS table is confined to in-frame rearrangements and falls short of the full clone set. An unresolved V gene accounts for under half of the shortfall where checked; the remainder is of unknown origin. That table gives V, J and clone size, and the DNA gave D and trimming. The table for this sample lists roughly 140,000 clones; under 95% of them were counted only once. Clones ranked in the top ten supply around 2.1% of the sample.

The clonotype originates from an adult who received the AZD1222 COVID-19 vaccine. The chain links TRBV5-1 with TRBJ2-7, and 10 junction bases match TRBD2. Sample: peripheral blood, taken 28 days after the second AZD1222 dose. The DNA sequence is as follows: TGCGCCAGCAGCTATAGTCCGGGACTAGCGTCCGAGCAGTACTTC. This encodes CASSYSPGLASEQYF.